The 16 T cell receptor beta chains given below trace back to one sample, sequenced in a study of shared clonotypes between healthy human individuals. Assay used: immunoSEQ multiplex PCR; TCRdb lists only in-frame clones, some missing. Of fewer than 600,000 clones in the sample, around 79% were seen once. The specimen sequenced was PBMCs. These receptors originate from a woman aged 40 to 50 in good health. Some clones in this sample may be carry-over from other donors' samples.

The V gene is TRBV7-9, the J gene TRBJ2-2; 9 bases are shared with TRBD1. The CDR3 is made up of 17 amino acids. The V gene end was trimmed by 0 bases and the J gene end by 6 bases; junction bases not matched to a gene: 8. From germline, CDR1 is SEHNR and CDR2 FQNEAQ (reference sequence). The CDR3 here is CASSLAAGTGRPGELFF. The CDR3 nucleotides read TGTGCCAGCAGCTTAGCGGCCGGGACAGGGCGACCCGGGGAGCTGTTTTTT. Combining the CDR3 with reference TRBV7-9 and TRBJ2-2 gives the whole variable domain DTGVSQNPRHKITKRGQNVTFRCDPISEHNRLYWYRQTLGQGPEFLTYFQNEAQLEKSRLLSDRFSAERPKGSFSTLEIQRTEQGDSAMYLCASSLAAGTGRPGELFFGEGSRLTVL.

The chain is built from TRBV28 and TRBJ1-4, with TRBD1 matching 7 bases. The junction had 7 bases not matched to a gene; V was cut back by 5 bases and J by 1 base. This CDR3 has 16 amino acids. The V gene's germline CDR1 is MDHEN and CDR2 SYDVKM. DNA for the CDR3: TGTGCCAGCAGTACCGCCCGACAGGGAACTAATGAAAAACTGTTTTTT. Amino acid sequence: CASSTARQGTNEKLFF.

As DNA, the CDR3 is TGTGCCAGCAGCTCTACAACGTGGTCTAACTATGGCTACACCTTC. It translates to CASSSTTWSNYGYTF. The rearrangement joins TRBV28 to TRBJ1-2; D gene unclear. V was cut by 6 bases and J by 0 bases, with 14 bases left in between. This CDR3 comprises 15 residues. The V gene's germline CDR1 is MDHEN and CDR2 SYDVKM.

The chain uses TRBV19 and TRBJ2-7; no clear D gene. The V end was cut by 3 bases, the J end by 6 bases, with 9 bases between. Per the germline V gene, CDR1 is LNHDA and CDR2 is SQIVND (reference sequence). This CDR3 has 12 residues. CDR3 DNA: TGTGCCAGTAGTATGAACTTCCGCGAGCAGTACTTC. The encoded protein is CASSMNFREQYF.

This clone was seen once. This chain links TRBV19 with TRBJ2-7; D perhaps matches TRBD2 (5 bases). V dropped 4 bases and J dropped 3 bases, with 16 bases sitting between them. This CDR3 contains 15 residues. Germline-derived CDR1 and CDR2 are LNHDA and SQIVND (reference sequence). CDR3 sequence (DNA): TGTGCCAGTAGTACATCCGGGGAGAACCTCTACGAGCAGTACTTC. Translation gives CASSTSGENLYEQYF. Supplemented by reference TRBV19 and TRBJ2-7, the full variable domain reads DGGITQSPKYLFRKEGQNVTLSCEQNLNHDAMYWYRQDPGQGLRLIYYSQIVNDFQKGDIAEGYSVSREKKESFPLTVTSAQKNPTAFYLCASSTSGENLYEQYFGPGTRLTVT.

The chain joins TRBV15 to TRBJ1-1, with D unresolved. Germline CDR1 reads LNHNV; CDR2 reads YYDKDF (reference sequence). The CDR3 runs to 13 residues. Trimming left V 0 bases short and J 6 bases short, with 8 bases between. CDR3 protein: CATSRDPAAEAFF. CDR3 sequence (DNA): TGTGCCACCAGCAGAGACCCCGCGGCTGAAGCTTTCTTT.

The chain uses TRBV6-6 and TRBJ2-2; 7 nucleotides agree with TRBD1. CDR1 and CDR2 (germline): MNHNY, SVGAGI (reference sequence). Trimming took 5 bases from V and 1 from J; bases not matched to a gene: 4. CDR3 length equals 15 residues. This CDR3 is CASSRGRLNTGELFF. CDR3 sequence (DNA): TGTGCCAGCAGTAGGGGGCGGCTGAACACCGGGGAGCTGTTTTTT.

For this clone: Other DNA sequences from this sample encode an identical CDR3 as well. V gene TRBV18 combines with J gene TRBJ1-5; D remains ambiguous. From germline, CDR1 is KGHSH and CDR2 LQKENI. CDR3 length: 14 amino acids. Deletions cut 2 bases from V and 4 bases from J, with 9 bases between. CDR3 region: CASSPTGGNQPQHF. The CDR3 DNA is TGTGCCAGCTCACCAACCGGAGGGAATCAGCCCCAGCATTTT.

V and J are TRBV6-5 and TRBJ2-7; 9 bases match TRBD2. CDR1 is MNHEY, CDR2 SVGAGI, per germline. CDR3 size: 14 residues. After removal of 7 bases from V and 2 bases from J, the junction contained 6 bases not matched to a gene. DNA of the CDR3: TGTGCCAGCACCGCGACTAGCGGAACCTACGAGCAGTACTTC. It codes for CASTATSGTYEQYF.

The chain combines TRBV28 with TRBJ2-1, with 7 bases fitting TRBD2. Germline CDR1 is MDHEN and CDR2 is SYDVKM. The CDR3 is 12 residues long. After removal of 6 bases from V and 15 bases from J, the junction contained 11 bases not matched to a gene. CDR3 sequence: CASSPRIGEGFF. In DNA form, the CDR3 reads TGTGCCAGCAGCCCGCGGATTGGGGAGGGGTTCTTC. The full variable domain, with the rest looked up from reference TRBV28 and TRBJ2-1, is DVKVTQSSRYLVKRTGEKVFLECVQDMDHENMFWYRQDPGLGLRLIYFSYDVKMKEKGDIPEGYSVSREKKERFSLILESASTNQTSMYLCASSPRIGEGFFGPGTRLTVL.

The V gene is TRBV18, the J gene TRBJ2-7; TRBD1 matches at 7 bases. Germline CDR1 reads KGHSH; CDR2 reads LQKENI. The CDR3 is made up of 14 amino acids. The V gene end was trimmed by 2 bases and the J gene end by 4 bases; junction bases not matched to a gene: 5. This CDR3 is CASSPKRGLYEQYF. The CDR3 DNA is TGTGCCAGCTCACCAAAAAGGGGGCTGTACGAGCAGTACTTC.

The chain is built from TRBV15 and TRBJ2-4; 8 bases are shared with TRBD2. Germline V gives CDR1 LNHNV, CDR2 YYDKDF (reference sequence). The CDR3 covers 15 residues. V was clipped by 0 bases and J by 5 bases; unmatched bases: 3. The CDR3 region is CATSRDGRGENIQYF. The CDR3, as DNA: TGTGCCACCAGCAGAGACGGGAGGGGGGAAAACATTCAGTACTTC.

This chain joins TRBV5-8 and TRBJ1-1; 8 bases are shared with TRBD1. Germline values: CDR1 SGHTS, CDR2 YDEGEE. V dropped 4 bases and J dropped 3; count of bases not matched to a gene: 8. There are 15 residues in the CDR3. The CDR3 spells CASSPDGQGDTEAFF. The CDR3 coding sequence is TGTGCCAGCAGCCCCGATGGACAGGGCGACACTGAAGCTTTCTTT.

This clone came up many times. The gene calls are TRBV19 and TRBJ2-6; D call uncertain. The V end lost 3 bases, the J end lost 0 bases, and 6 bases lay between the germline ends. Germline values: CDR1 LNHDA, CDR2 SQIVND (reference sequence). There are 15 residues in the CDR3. The CDR3 region has the DNA TGTGCCAGTAGTATCCATTACTCTGGGGCCAACGTCCTGACTTTC. It codes for CASSIHYSGANVLTF.

This chain uses TRBV4-1 with TRBJ2-1; either TRBD1 or TRBD2 may supply D (5 bases each). This CDR3 spans 16 amino acids. Deletions cut 5 bases from V and 6 bases from J, with 20 bases between. In germline, CDR1 is MGHRA, CDR2 YSYEKL. The DNA of the CDR3 is TGCGCCAGCAGCTTGGGACGGGCATTAATTGGCAATGAGCAGTTCTTC. The encoded protein is CASSLGRALIGNEQFF.

V is TRBV7-5 and J is TRBJ1-4; the table gives TRBD1 as D, unverified against the DNA. TRBV7-5 is a pseudogene segment. This CDR3 has 17 residues. CDR3 bases: TGTGCCAGAAGCATATATCGGACAGCCGCAACTAATGAAAAACTGTTTTTT. Amino acid sequence: CARSIYRTAATNEKLFF.